This T cell receptor beta chain is drawn from a study of T cell responses to AZD1222 COVID-19 vaccine. Study summary: Investigators merged groups given second doses at roughly 4 or roughly 12 weeks. Whole-study findings and limits: Vaccination with two AZD1222 doses was followed by a rise in Spike-specific TCR breadth and depth. Close to half of all spike-specific TCRs reportedly target regions of the variants that are unmutated.

A remark on this clone: Its antigen remains unidentified.

V dropped 6 bases and J dropped 6 bases, with 12 bases sitting between them. Germline CDR1 and CDR2: MDHEN and SYDVKM. This CDR3 is 14 amino acids long. TCRdb keeps only in-frame clones here, not all; method: immunoSEQ multiplex PCR. The table records 90,000 to 150,000 clones, approximately 86% of them present only once. This receptor was identified in an adult in good health. The chain links TRBV28 to TRBJ1-6; possible D gene TRBD1, 6 bases. The input for sequencing was peripheral blood, taken on day 0 of AZD1222 vaccination. DNA for the CDR3: TGTGCCAGCAGCCACGGACAGCGTAATTCACCCCTCCACTTT. Its protein product is CASSHGQRNSPLHF.